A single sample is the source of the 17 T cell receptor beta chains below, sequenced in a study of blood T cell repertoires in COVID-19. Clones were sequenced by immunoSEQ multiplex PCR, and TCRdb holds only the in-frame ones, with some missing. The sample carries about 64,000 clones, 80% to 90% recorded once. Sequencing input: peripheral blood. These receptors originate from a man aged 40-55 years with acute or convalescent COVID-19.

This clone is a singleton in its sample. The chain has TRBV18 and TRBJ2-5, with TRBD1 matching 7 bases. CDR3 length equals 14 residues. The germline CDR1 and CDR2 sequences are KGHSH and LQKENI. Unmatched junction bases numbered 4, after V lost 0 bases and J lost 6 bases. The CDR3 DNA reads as TGTGCCAGCTCACCACCGGGGACAGATAAGACCCAGTACTTC. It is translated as CASSPPGTDKTQYF.

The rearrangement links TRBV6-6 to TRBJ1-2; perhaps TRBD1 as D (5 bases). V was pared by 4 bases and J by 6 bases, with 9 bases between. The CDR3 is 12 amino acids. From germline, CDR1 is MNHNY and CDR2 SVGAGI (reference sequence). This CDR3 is CASSLGEDGYTF. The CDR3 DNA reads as TGTGCCAGCAGTTTAGGGGAGGATGGCTACACCTTC.

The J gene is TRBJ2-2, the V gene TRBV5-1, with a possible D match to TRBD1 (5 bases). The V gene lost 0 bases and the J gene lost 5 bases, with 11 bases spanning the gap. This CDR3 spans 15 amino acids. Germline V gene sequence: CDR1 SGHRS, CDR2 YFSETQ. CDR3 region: CASSLAPQGTGELFF. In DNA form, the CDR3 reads TGCGCCAGCAGCTTGGCCCCTCAGGGTACCGGGGAGCTGTTTTTT.

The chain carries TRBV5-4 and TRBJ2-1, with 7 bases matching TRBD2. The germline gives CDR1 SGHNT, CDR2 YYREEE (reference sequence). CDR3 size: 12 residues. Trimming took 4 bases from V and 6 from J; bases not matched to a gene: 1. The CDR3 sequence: CASSPGGNEQFF. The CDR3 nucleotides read TGTGCCAGCAGCCCGGGGGGCAATGAGCAGTTCTTC.

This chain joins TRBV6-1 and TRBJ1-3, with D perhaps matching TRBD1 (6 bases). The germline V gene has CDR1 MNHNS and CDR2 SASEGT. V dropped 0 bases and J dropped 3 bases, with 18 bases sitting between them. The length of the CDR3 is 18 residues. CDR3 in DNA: TGTGCCAGCAGTGAAGCGGGGCGGGGAGGGGGTGTTGGAAACACCATATATTTT. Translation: CASSEAGRGGGVGNTIYF.

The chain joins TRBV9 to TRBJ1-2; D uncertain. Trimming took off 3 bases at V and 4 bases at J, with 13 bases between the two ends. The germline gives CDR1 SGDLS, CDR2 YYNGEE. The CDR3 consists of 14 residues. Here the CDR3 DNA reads TGTGCCAGCAGCGCTACGGGGAATCTCTATGGCTACACCTTC. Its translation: CASSATGNLYGYTF.

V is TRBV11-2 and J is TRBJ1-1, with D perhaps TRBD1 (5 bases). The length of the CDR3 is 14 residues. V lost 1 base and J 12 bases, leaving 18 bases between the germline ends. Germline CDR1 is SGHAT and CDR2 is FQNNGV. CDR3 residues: CASSLGVWGEWSFF. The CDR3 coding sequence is TGTGCCAGCAGCTTAGGAGTATGGGGGGAATGGTCTTTCTTT.

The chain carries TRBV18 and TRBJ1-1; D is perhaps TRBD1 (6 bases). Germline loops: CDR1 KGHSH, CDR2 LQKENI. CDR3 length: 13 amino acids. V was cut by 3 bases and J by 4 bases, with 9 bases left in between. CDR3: CASSPGAGTEAFF. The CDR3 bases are TGTGCCAGCTCACCGGGGGCGGGCACTGAAGCTTTCTTT.

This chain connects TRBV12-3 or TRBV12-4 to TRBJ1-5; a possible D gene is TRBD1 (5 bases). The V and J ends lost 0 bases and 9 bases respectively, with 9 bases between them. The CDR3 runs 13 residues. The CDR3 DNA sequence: TGTGCCAGCAGTTTAGCGGGGCTTGGGCCCCAGCATTTT. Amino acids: CASSLAGLGPQHF.

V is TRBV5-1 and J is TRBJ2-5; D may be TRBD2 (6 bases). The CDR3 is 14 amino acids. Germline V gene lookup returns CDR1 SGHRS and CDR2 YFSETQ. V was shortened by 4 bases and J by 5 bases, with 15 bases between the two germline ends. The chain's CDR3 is CASSPSIGGETQYF. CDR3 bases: TGCGCCAGCAGCCCCTCGATTGGAGGGGAGACCCAGTACTTC. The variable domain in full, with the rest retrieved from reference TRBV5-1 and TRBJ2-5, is KAGVTQTPRYLIKTRGQQVTLSCSPISGHRSVSWYQQTPGQGLQFLFEYFSETQRNKGNFPGRFSGRQFSNSRSEMNVSTLELGDSALYLCASSPSIGGETQYFGPGTRLLVL.

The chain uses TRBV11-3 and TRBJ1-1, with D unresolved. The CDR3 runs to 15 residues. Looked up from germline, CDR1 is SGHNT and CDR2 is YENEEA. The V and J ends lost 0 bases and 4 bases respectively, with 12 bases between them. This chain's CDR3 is CASSLDSHGPTEAFF. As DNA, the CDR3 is TGTGCCAGCAGCTTAGATTCCCATGGGCCCACTGAAGCTTTCTTT.

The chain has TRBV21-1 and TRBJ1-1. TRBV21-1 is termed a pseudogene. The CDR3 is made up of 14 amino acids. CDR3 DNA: TGTGCCAGCAGCAGCGGGGGGGCAGTCCATGAAGCTTTCTTT. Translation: CASSSGGAVHEAFF.

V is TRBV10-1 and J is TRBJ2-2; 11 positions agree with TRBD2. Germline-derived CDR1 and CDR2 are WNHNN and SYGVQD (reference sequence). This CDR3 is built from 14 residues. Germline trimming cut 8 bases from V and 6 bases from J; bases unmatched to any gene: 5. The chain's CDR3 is CASSRLAGPGELFF. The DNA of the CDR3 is TGCGCCAGCTCCCGACTAGCGGGGCCCGGGGAGCTGTTTTTT.

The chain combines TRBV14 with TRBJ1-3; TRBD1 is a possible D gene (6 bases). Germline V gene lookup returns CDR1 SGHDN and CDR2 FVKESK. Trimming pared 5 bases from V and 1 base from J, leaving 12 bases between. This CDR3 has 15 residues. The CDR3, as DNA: TGTGCCAGCAGCAAGGAAAGGGGGTCTGGAAACACCATATATTTT. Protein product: CASSKERGSGNTIYF.

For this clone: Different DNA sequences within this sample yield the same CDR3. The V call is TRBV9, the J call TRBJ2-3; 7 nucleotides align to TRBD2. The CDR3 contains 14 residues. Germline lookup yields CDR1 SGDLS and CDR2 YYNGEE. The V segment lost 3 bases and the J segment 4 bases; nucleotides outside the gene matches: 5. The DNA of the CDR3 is TGTGCCAGCAGCGCCGGCGGGGGTCCAGATACGCAGTATTTT. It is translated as CASSAGGGPDTQYF.

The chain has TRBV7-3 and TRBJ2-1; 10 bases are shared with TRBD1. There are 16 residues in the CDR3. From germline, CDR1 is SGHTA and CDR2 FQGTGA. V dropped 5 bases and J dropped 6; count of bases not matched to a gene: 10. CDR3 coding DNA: TGTGCCAGCAGCGAAGACGGGACAGGGGTCGGCAATGAGCAGTTCTTC. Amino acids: CASSEDGTGVGNEQFF.

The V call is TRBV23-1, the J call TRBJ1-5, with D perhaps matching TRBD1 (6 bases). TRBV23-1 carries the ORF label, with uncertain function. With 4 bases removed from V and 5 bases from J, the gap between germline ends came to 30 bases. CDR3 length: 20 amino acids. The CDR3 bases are TGCGCCAGCAGTCGAGGTACACCCAACTCCGGACAGAGACATTATCAGCCCCAGCATTTT. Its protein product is CASSRGTPNSGQRHYQPQHF.